This TCR beta chain is from a study of early T cells in non-severe SARS-CoV-2 infection. Overall study findings and caveats: CD4 and private specificities were missed by VDJdb matching, which favored anti-spike CD8 responses.

Individual cDNA molecules were tagged with unique molecular identifiers, the study reported. TCRdb recomputed calls from the 5' RACE reads with MiXCR, one row per CDR3 protein. The table lists about 110,000 distinct CDR3 sequences, 9.5% to 13% of them singletons, with 3% to 3.5% in the top ten. Turning to this clonotype: Its antigen remains unknown.

The material sequenced was whole blood. The sequence derives from an adult who was a healthcare worker with PCR-confirmed SARS-CoV-2 infection or an uninfected control (not recorded which).

CDR3 in DNA: TGTGCCAGCAGCTCAAGGGGACAGGTCACAGATACGCAGTATTTT. This sequence encodes CASSSRGQVTDTQYF. The V call is TRBV3-1, the J call TRBJ2-3; 8 positions agree with TRBD1. Germline loops: CDR1 LGHDT, CDR2 YNNKEL (reference sequence). The CDR3 length is 15 residues. Trimming removed 5 bases from V and 2 bases from J; junction bases left unmatched: 6.